This record concerns one T cell receptor beta chain sequence. This sample is drawn from a study of blood T cell repertoires in COVID-19. Study at large: The United States, Italy and Spain supplied acute and convalescent COVID-19 samples. Sources were T cells, B-cell-depleted T cells, or PBMCs; the material itself was cDNA or gDNA.

Per the study methods: How many nucleated cells were present was estimated from reference gene primer amplification. Some clones are missing from TCRdb's copy, which holds only in-frame ones; the method was immunoSEQ multiplex PCR. Clone size and the V and J calls come from that table; the DNA yielded D and trimming. There are approximately 220,000 clones in the sample; 75% to 90% occur only once, and 27% lies in the top ten. The source is a man between 40 and 49 years old with acute or convalescent COVID-19. Sequencing was done on a sample of peripheral blood.

CDR3 bases: TGTGCCATCAGTGAGTCCTCAGGGGGTGAAGCTTTCTTT. Translation gives CAISESSGGEAFF. The chain joins TRBV10-3 to TRBJ1-1; 7 bases fit TRBD1. The trim removed 0 bases at V and 7 bases at J, leaving 2 bases unmatched. Germline V gene lookup returns CDR1 ENHRY and CDR2 SYGVKD. The CDR3 is 13 amino acids.